This passage covers 25 T cell receptor beta chains from one sample sequenced in a study of blood T cells in healthy people across ages. For the second PCR, which ran for about 6 to 11 cycles, a sample-barcoded 5' primer and a J-beta primer mix were used. TCRdb re-called the 5' RACE reads through MiXCR, storing one row per CDR3 protein. The sample consists of 700,000 to 900,000 distinct CDR3 sequences, around 24% of them appearing once. This sample was shared with a second study, whose subject was T cells of mothers and their children.

Input material: blood. The receptors come from a boy younger than 18 in good health.

The rearrangement joins TRBV6-2 or TRBV6-3 to TRBJ2-5, with D possibly called TRBD1 or TRBD2 (5 bases each). The J call may be wrong; the DNA end is better matched by TRBJ2-7. Germline CDR1 is MNHEY and CDR2 is SVGEGT. The CDR3 totals 14 residues. CDR3 sequence: CAGNNPGTRYEQYF. In nucleotides, the CDR3 is TGTGCCGGCAACAACCCAGGGACCCGCTACGAGCAGTACTTC.

The chain carries TRBV18 and TRBJ1-1, with D possibly TRBD1 on 6 matching bases. With 3 bases removed from V and 4 bases from J, the gap between germline ends came to 12 bases. Germline assignment: CDR1 KGHSH and CDR2 LQKENI. The CDR3 has 14 amino acids. This CDR3 is CASSPGAGSTEAFF. The CDR3 region has the DNA TGTGCCAGCTCACCGGGGGCAGGGAGCACTGAAGCTTTCTTT. Full variable domain (outside the CDR3, taken from reference TRBV18 and TRBJ1-1): NAGVMQNPRHLVRRRGQEARLRCSPMKGHSHVYWYRQLPEEGLKFMVYLQKENIIDESGMPKERFSAEFPKEGPSILRIQQVVRGDSAAYFCASSPGAGSTEAFFGQGTRLTVV.

This chain connects TRBV7-9 to TRBJ1-6, with 9 nucleotides matching TRBD1. The V segment lost 4 bases and the J segment 2 bases; nucleotides outside the gene matches: 9. The CDR3 spans 18 residues. The germline CDR1 and CDR2 sequences are SEHNR and FQNEAQ (reference sequence). DNA for the CDR3: TGTGCCAGCAGCTCATTTGGACAGGGGAGCACCTATAATTCACCCCTCCACTTT. Translating it yields CASSSFGQGSTYNSPLHF.

Only a few counts were recorded for this clonotype. Relative to the germline gene, one junction end is altered; a read error may explain this. The rearrangement joins TRBV18 to TRBJ2-1; possibly TRBD2 for D (5 bases). Germline V gene data show CDR1 as KGHSH and CDR2 as LQKENI. The CDR3 extends over 15 amino acids. As DNA, the CDR3 is TGTACCAGCTCAACCGGGAACACCGCCTACAATGAGCAGTTCTTC. This sequence encodes CTSSTGNTAYNEQFF.

The V and J genes are TRBV7-9 and TRBJ2-1, with 7 bases matching TRBD2. CDR1 and CDR2 from the germline V gene are SEHNR and FQNEAQ (reference sequence). Trimming removed 4 bases from V and 5 bases from J; junction bases left unmatched: 11. CDR3 length: 16 amino acids. CDR3 bases: TGTGCCAGCAGCTATCACCAACCGGGACTAAACAATGAGCAGTTCTTC. Its translation: CASSYHQPGLNNEQFF.

The chain combines TRBV7-9 with TRBJ2-1, with 9 bases that match TRBD1. Per germline, CDR1 SEHNR and CDR2 FQNEAQ (reference sequence). This CDR3 region has 16 residues. Trimming cost V 5 bases and J 1 base; bases outside gene matches: 6. The DNA for the CDR3 is TGTGCCAGCAGCGCTGAGGGACAGGGTTCCTACAATGAGCAGTTCTTC. Translated, it gives CASSAEGQGSYNEQFF.

The chain joins TRBV5-5 to TRBJ2-7; perhaps D is TRBD1 or TRBD2 (5 bases each). CDR1 is SGHKS, CDR2 YYEKEE, per germline (reference sequence). The V end was cut by 3 bases, the J end by 0 bases, with 13 bases between. The CDR3 is 15 amino acids. CDR3 DNA sequence: TGTGCCAGCAGCTGGGACCTTCGGTCCTCCTACGAGCAGTACTTC. It codes for CASSWDLRSSYEQYF.

The V and J genes are TRBV29-1 and TRBJ2-1; D remains unclear. This CDR3 has 11 amino acids. The V gene lost 8 bases and the J gene lost 8 bases, with 13 bases spanning the gap. The germline V gene has CDR1 SQVTM and CDR2 ANQGSEA. CDR3 sequence: CSSNSVYEQFF. DNA of the CDR3: TGCAGCTCCAATTCCGTATATGAGCAGTTCTTC.

The rearrangement joins TRBV25-1 to TRBJ2-3, with TRBD2 matching 9 bases. This CDR3 spans 17 amino acids. Germline trimming cut 4 bases from V and 2 bases from J; bases unmatched to any gene: 10. Per the germline V gene, CDR1 is MGHDK and CDR2 is SYGVNS. In nucleotides, the CDR3 is TGTGCCAGCAGTGGCGGGGGGGCCTCCTATTCCACAGATACGCAGTATTTT. Translated, it gives CASSGGGASYSTDTQYF.

CDR3 sequence: CASSQDPRTFRGYGYTF. The CDR3 nucleotides are TGCGCCAGCAGCCAAGATCCGAGGACCTTTAGGGGCTATGGCTACACCTTC. The chain links TRBV4-1 to TRBJ1-2, with D perhaps matching TRBD1 (5 bases). CDR1 is MGHRA and CDR2 is YSYEKL in the germline V gene. CDR3 length: 17 residues. The V end lost 0 bases, the J end lost 4 bases, and 18 bases lay between the germline ends.

In the case of this clonotype: Possible read error: a much larger clone is one base away. The chain joins TRBV5-5 to TRBJ2-1; 7 positions match TRBD1. The CDR3 extends over 15 amino acids. With V trimmed by 1 base and J by 2 bases, 3 bases remained unmatched. Germline loops: CDR1 SGHKS, CDR2 YYEKEE (reference sequence). CDR3 in amino acids: CASSLNRGTYNEQFF. CDR3 sequence (DNA): TGTGCCAGCAGCTTGAACAGGGGTACCTACAATGAGCAGTTCTTC.

Only a few counts were recorded for this clonotype. The chain combines TRBV12-3 or TRBV12-4 with TRBJ1-4; the D is unclear. The CDR3 loop spans 15 amino acids. Trimming took off 6 bases at V and 12 bases at J, with 23 bases between the two ends. CDR3 nucleotides: TGTGCCAGCAGCGGCGGTAGTGGCCTGGGCGAAGAACTGTTTTTT. Its protein product is CASSGGSGLGEELFF.

The rearrangement links TRBV12-3 or TRBV12-4 to TRBJ1-2, with D uncertain. V was clipped by 2 bases and J by 4 bases, with 8 bases between them. The CDR3 runs 13 residues. This chain's CDR3 is CASSLLQVYGYTF. CDR3 nucleotide sequence: TGTGCCAGCAGTTTACTACAAGTCTATGGCTACACCTTC.

The chain joins TRBV29-1 to TRBJ1-2; D perhaps matches TRBD1 (6 bases). The CDR3 sequence is 15 residues long. V was shortened by 6 bases and J by 2 bases, with 19 bases between the two germline ends. Germline CDR1 reads SQVTM; CDR2 reads ANQGSEA. The CDR3 protein is CSVLLNQGINYGYTF. CDR3 nucleotides: TGCAGCGTCTTACTGAATCAGGGGATAAACTATGGCTACACCTTC.

This chain joins TRBV18 and TRBJ2-1, with D uncertain. This CDR3 contains 15 residues. Germline V gives CDR1 KGHSH, CDR2 LQKENI. Trimming removed 4 bases from V and 0 bases from J, with 10 bases in between. CDR3 loop: CASSHGSSSYNEQFF. Written as DNA, the CDR3 is TGTGCCAGCTCACACGGGTCCAGCTCCTACAATGAGCAGTTCTTC.

The V gene is TRBV28, the J gene TRBJ1-2; 7 bases match TRBD1. Germline CDR1 and CDR2: MDHEN and SYDVKM. There are 14 residues in the CDR3. V shed 2 bases, J shed 4 bases, and the junction held 4 bases outside the gene matches. CDR3 in amino acids: CASSLGRGIYGYTF. The CDR3 DNA reads as TGTGCCAGCAGTTTAGGCAGGGGGATCTATGGCTACACCTTC.

This rearrangement joins TRBV25-1 to TRBJ1-4; TRBD1 agrees at 9 bases. CDR1 MGHDK and CDR2 SYGVNS come from the germline V gene. The CDR3 sequence is 14 residues long. J was trimmed by 5 bases and V by 7 bases; bases with no gene match: 5. The CDR3 nucleotides are TGTGCCAGCACCCGGGACAGGGAGAATGAAAAACTGTTTTTT. Protein: CASTRDRENEKLFF.

The chain recombines TRBV12-3 or TRBV12-4 with TRBJ1-2; D is undetermined. The V and J ends lost 4 bases and 8 bases respectively, with 11 bases between them. The CDR3 is 12 amino acids. CDR3 loop: CASSSADQGYTF. The CDR3 bases are TGTGCCAGCAGTTCCGCCGATCAAGGCTACACCTTC.

This clonotype was observed a handful of times. The rearrangement uses TRBV30 and TRBJ1-4, with TRBD1 matching over 8 bases. Germline values: CDR1 GTSNPN, CDR2 SVGIG (reference sequence). CDR3 size: 14 residues. Germline trimming cut 1 base from V and 8 bases from J; bases unmatched to any gene: 6. CDR3 residues: CAWSGTGLEEKLFF. CDR3 bases: TGTGCCTGGAGTGGGACAGGGCTGGAGGAAAAACTGTTTTTT.

This clonotype was seen more than once but under ten times. The V and J genes are TRBV7-6 and TRBJ1-4; possibly TRBD1 for D (6 bases). V lost 0 bases and J 6 bases, leaving 11 bases between the germline ends. CDR3 size: 15 residues. In germline, CDR1 is SGHVS, CDR2 FNYEAQ. CDR3 sequence reads: CASSLAAGVDEKLFF. The CDR3 nucleotides are TGTGCCAGCAGCTTAGCGGCAGGGGTTGATGAAAAACTGTTTTTT.

J is TRBJ2-7 and V is TRBV3-1; the D call may be TRBD1 or TRBD2 (6 bases each). The length of the CDR3 is 15 residues. Germline loops: CDR1 LGHDT, CDR2 YNNKEL (reference sequence). The germline V and J ends were trimmed by 4 bases and 5 bases, with 18 bases remaining between them. The CDR3 protein is CASSLRGAGNDEQYF. Written as DNA, the CDR3 is TGTGCCAGCAGCCTTAGGGGGGCAGGGAACGACGAGCAGTACTTC.

This clonotype was detected a few times. The V gene is TRBV30, the J gene TRBJ2-5; D is tentatively TRBD1 or TRBD2 (5 bases each). Gene TRBJ2-1 matches the end of the DNA better, so the J call may be wrong. Germline CDR1 reads GTSNPN; CDR2 reads SVGIG (reference sequence). The CDR3 totals 11 residues. Here the CDR3 DNA reads TGTGCCTGGTCCCTGGGGGATAAGCAGTTCTTC. Translation: CAWSLGDKQFF.

The sample holds a few counts of this clonotype. The rearrangement uses TRBV6-6 and TRBJ2-1; D is ambiguous. Germline V lookup: CDR1 MNHNY, CDR2 SVGAGI (reference sequence). Trimming took 7 bases from V and 8 from J, leaving 18 bases between them. The CDR3 runs to 14 residues. CDR3 amino acids: CASTLPSRSDEQFF. In nucleotides, the CDR3 is TGTGCCAGCACTCTACCCTCCAGGTCGGATGAGCAGTTCTTC.

This clonotype occurred a few times. The chain couples TRBV20-1 to TRBJ2-1, with 9 nucleotides matching TRBD2. Germline CDR1 is DFQATT and CDR2 is SNEGSKA (reference sequence). The CDR3 covers 15 residues. Germline trimming cut 3 bases from V and 2 bases from J; bases unmatched to any gene: 5. Written as DNA, the CDR3 is TGCAGTGCTAGGTCGCGGGGGGGCCCCTACAATGAGCAGTTCTTC. This encodes CSARSRGGPYNEQFF.

This rearrangement joins TRBV29-1 to TRBJ1-4, with D unresolved. The V gene's germline CDR1 is SQVTM and CDR2 ANQGSEA. This CDR3 contains 15 residues. Trimming stripped 5 bases from V and 10 bases from J, with 23 bases between. The CDR3 loop reads CSVQGQEVPRGKLFF. The CDR3 DNA follows: TGCAGCGTTCAAGGCCAGGAGGTACCCCGAGGAAAACTGTTTTTT. Filled out from reference TRBV29-1 and TRBJ1-4, the complete variable domain reads SAVISQKPSRDICQRGTSLTIQCQVDSQVTMMFWYRQQPGQSLTLIATANQGSEATYESGFVIDKFPISRPNLTFSTLTVSNMSPEDSSIYLCSVQGQEVPRGKLFFGSGTQLSVL.